This T cell receptor (beta chain) came from a study of cytomegalovirus exposure and HLA in healthy donors. Assay: immunoSEQ multiplex PCR; the TCRdb copy retains only in-frame clones and omits some. This table holds 45,000 to 55,000 clones, 88% found once. General study findings and limits: There were some public TCRs occurring in many donors, but most TCR sequences were rare. Confirmation was obtained in vitro that a few CMV-associated chains are specific for CMV antigens.

Worth noting for this clone: Its antigen is still unknown.

This CDR3 comprises 14 residues. Between the trimmed V and J ends, which lost 1 base and 3 bases, there was a span of 11 bases. Germline-derived CDR1 and CDR2 are SGHRS and YFSETQ. The source is a woman aged 30 to 39 in good health and CMV-seronegative. Sequenced material: PBMCs. The chain is built from TRBV5-1 and TRBJ2-7; maybe TRBD2 (6 bases). CDR3 coding DNA: TGCGCCAGCAGCTTGTCCTCGGGGGTCTACGAGCAGTACTTC. Translated, it gives CASSLSSGVYEQYF. Full variable domain (rest looked up from reference TRBV5-1 and TRBJ2-7): KAGVTQTPRYLIKTRGQQVTLSCSPISGHRSVSWYQQTPGQGLQFLFEYFSETQRNKGNFPGRFSGRQFSNSRSEMNVSTLELGDSALYLCASSLSSGVYEQYFGPGTRLTVT.